Sequencing of this TCR beta chain was carried out in a study of blood T cell repertoires in COVID-19. Original data processing: Reference gene primer amplification gave nucleated cell count estimates. Generated by immunoSEQ multiplex PCR, the TCRdb table keeps only in-frame clones and is missing some. V and J calls and clone size are given by that table; D and trimming were obtained from the DNA. The sample includes about 190,000 clones, approximately 90% of them seen just once. The source of this sequence is a man younger than 40 with acute or convalescent COVID-19. The sequenced material came from peripheral blood.

Written as DNA, the CDR3 is TGTGCCAGCAGCGCGAATGAAGCTTTCTTT. Its protein is CASSANEAFF. The rearrangement joins TRBV5-5 to TRBJ1-1; D uncertain. The germline V gene encodes CDR1 SGHKS and CDR2 YYEKEE (reference sequence). V lost 4 bases and J lost 7, with 5 bases in between. The CDR3 consists of 10 residues.